The next 25 T cell receptor beta chains were all read from a single sample in a study of blood T cell repertoires in COVID-19 (dated by TCRdb to about 2020). Library preparation was by the immunoSEQ multiplex PCR assay. The source is immuneACCESS, and TCRdb retained only in-frame sequences with V and J called. Part of the clones is not carried over; for the studies checked, unresolved V genes explain less than half of this, and the remainder is unexplained. Within this sample are roughly 260,000 clones, with approximately 90% of them counted one time only. The top ten hold about 6% of the sample. Sequences were obtained from PBMCs or T cells enriched from blood (not recorded which). The receptors shown here come from a woman between 25 and 40 years old with acute COVID-19.

The rearrangement uses TRBV28 and TRBJ1-2; D gene uncertain. Germline CDR1 and CDR2: MDHEN and SYDVKM. Trimming stripped 6 bases from V and 2 bases from J, with 10 bases between. The CDR3 covers 13 residues. The CDR3, as DNA: TGTGCCAGCAGCGGGTCTTTAAACTATGGCTACACCTTC. Amino acid sequence: CASSGSLNYGYTF.

The genes are TRBV6-2 or TRBV6-3 and TRBJ2-7; D not resolved. V lost 0 bases and J 6 bases, leaving 12 bases between the germline ends. The germline V gene encodes CDR1 MNHEY and CDR2 SVGEGT. The CDR3 extends over 14 amino acids. CDR3: CASSYSLGGIEQYF. The CDR3 bases are TGTGCCAGCAGTTACTCGCTAGGTGGAATCGAGCAGTACTTC.

The V call is TRBV28, the J call TRBJ2-5; D perhaps matches TRBD2 (5 bases). Germline V gene sequence: CDR1 MDHEN, CDR2 SYDVKM. There are 15 residues in the CDR3. V dropped 5 bases and J dropped 3 bases, with 16 bases sitting between them. The CDR3 DNA sequence: TGTGCCAGCAGTGAGGTGGCCGGGGTAAAAGAGACCCAGTACTTC. Residues: CASSEVAGVKETQYF.

This chain joins TRBV28 and TRBJ2-7; 7 nucleotides line up with TRBD2. The germline gives CDR1 MDHEN, CDR2 SYDVKM. V trimming: 5 bases; J trimming: 3 bases; junction bases outside the gene matches: 13. This CDR3 has 16 residues. This CDR3 reads CASSPLTSPEGYEQYF. Written as DNA, the CDR3 is TGTGCCAGCAGTCCCCTGACTAGCCCCGAGGGCTACGAGCAGTACTTC. Full variable domain (missing parts from reference TRBV28 and TRBJ2-7): DVKVTQSSRYLVKRTGEKVFLECVQDMDHENMFWYRQDPGLGLRLIYFSYDVKMKEKGDIPEGYSVSREKKERFSLILESASTNQTSMYLCASSPLTSPEGYEQYFGPGTRLTVT.

This clone appeared a few times. The same CDR3 arises from other DNA sequences in this sample as well. As DNA, the CDR3 is TGTGCCAGCAGCCGGGACACAAACTATGGCTACACCTTC. Translating it yields CASSRDTNYGYTF. The chain carries TRBV12-3 or TRBV12-4 and TRBJ1-2, with D tentatively TRBD1 (6 bases). CDR3 size: 13 residues. V was pared by 6 bases and J by 2 bases, with 10 bases between.

The CDR3 loop reads CASSQGRLAGNTGELFF. CDR3 nucleotide sequence: TGTGCCAGCAGCCAAGGCCGACTAGCGGGGAACACCGGGGAGCTGTTTTTT. The rearrangement joins TRBV3-1 (or the pseudogene TRBV3-2) to TRBJ2-2; 10 bases fit TRBD2. V shed 1 base, J shed 1 base, and the junction held 3 bases outside the gene matches. CDR3 length: 17 residues. Germline V lookup: CDR1 LGHDT, CDR2 YNNKEL (reference sequence).

J is TRBJ2-1 and V is TRBV4-1; D may be TRBD2 (7 bases). The CDR3 loop spans 18 amino acids. Trimming pared 0 bases from V and 2 bases from J, leaving 17 bases between. Germline loops: CDR1 MGHRA, CDR2 YSYEKL. CDR3 residues: CASSQESGGPIAYNEQFF. The CDR3 DNA reads TGCGCCAGCAGCCAAGAATCGGGGGGCCCCATCGCCTACAATGAGCAGTTCTTC.

The chain is built from TRBV7-9 and TRBJ1-1; D is unclear. CDR1 is SEHNR, CDR2 FQNEAQ, per germline (reference sequence). The CDR3 has 15 amino acids. V was shortened by 1 base and J by 0 bases, with 9 bases between the two germline ends. This chain's CDR3 is CASSLGQYMNTEAFF. CDR3 bases: TGTGCCAGCAGCTTAGGTCAATACATGAACACTGAAGCTTTCTTT.

The count of this clone is one. This chain joins TRBV28 and TRBJ2-7; no clear D. This CDR3 is 15 amino acids long. Germline CDR1 MDHEN, CDR2 SYDVKM. Trimming took off 3 bases at V and 0 bases at J, with 12 bases between the two ends. CDR3 coding DNA: TGTGCCAGCAGTTTGATGCAGGCGTTCTCCTACGAGCAGTACTTC. Translated, it gives CASSLMQAFSYEQYF.

This clone appeared once. This chain links TRBV5-1 with TRBJ1-4; 7 bases fit TRBD1. Germline V gene data show CDR1 as SGHRS and CDR2 as YFSETQ. V trimming: 0 bases; J trimming: 8 bases; junction bases outside the gene matches: 13. This CDR3 region has 17 residues. CDR3 sequence: CASSLAAGGGSEEKLFF. In DNA form, the CDR3 reads TGCGCCAGCAGCTTGGCGGCAGGGGGTGGTTCAGAGGAAAAACTGTTTTTT.

The gene calls are TRBV28 and TRBJ2-7; 9 nucleotides line up with TRBD2. J gave up 3 bases and V 6 bases, and 6 bases lay outside the gene matches. The germline V gene encodes CDR1 MDHEN and CDR2 SYDVKM. The CDR3 spans 14 residues. This CDR3 is CASSYSGSVYEQYF. DNA of the CDR3: TGTGCCAGCAGCTATAGCGGGAGCGTCTACGAGCAGTACTTC.

The genes are TRBV19 and TRBJ2-3; TRBD2 agrees at 10 bases. Per germline, CDR1 LNHDA and CDR2 SQIVND (reference sequence). The CDR3 sequence is 16 residues long. The V and J ends lost 5 bases and 2 bases, in that order; junction bases with no gene match: 7. Written as DNA, the CDR3 is TGTGCCAGTAGTTCGCTAGCGGGGGACCCCACAGATACGCAGTATTTT. It specifies CASSSLAGDPTDTQYF.

The CDR3 bases are TGTGCCAGCAGCCAACCCCTGGGGACAGGAATCTACGAGCAGTACTTC. Translation: CASSQPLGTGIYEQYF. The chain has TRBV3-1 (or the pseudogene TRBV3-2) and TRBJ2-7, with 8 bases identical to TRBD1. In germline, CDR1 is LGHDT, CDR2 YNNKEL (reference sequence). Losses at the gene ends were 2 bases for V and 3 bases for J; bases not matched to a gene: 9. The CDR3 length is 16 residues.

The chain has TRBV3-1 (or the pseudogene TRBV3-2) and TRBJ2-3; D perhaps matches TRBD2 (6 bases). Trimming shortened V by 0 bases and J by 1 base, and 14 bases separated the two germline ends. Germline CDR1 and CDR2: LGHDT and YNNKEL (reference sequence). This CDR3 has 17 amino acids. The DNA of the CDR3 is TGTGCCAGCAGCCAAGATTTTGGCGGGGCCCGCACAGATACGCAGTATTTT. It translates to CASSQDFGGARTDTQYF.

The V call is TRBV28, the J call TRBJ1-1; 8 bases map to TRBD1. CDR3 length equals 16 residues. The germline V gene has CDR1 MDHEN and CDR2 SYDVKM. V shed 5 bases and J 1 base; nucleotides not matched to a gene: 9. The chain's CDR3 is CASSRTSGTGNTEAFF. The CDR3 bases are TGTGCCAGCAGTCGGACTTCCGGGACAGGGAACACTGAAGCTTTCTTT.

V gene TRBV6-4 combines with J gene TRBJ2-4; D might be TRBD1 (7 bases). The ends were cut back, 4 bases at V and 9 bases at J, with 13 bases in the middle. This CDR3 comprises 13 residues. The germline V gene encodes CDR1 MRHNA and CDR2 SNTAGT. As DNA, the CDR3 is TGTGCCAGCAGTGCTACGGGGGACAGCATTCAGTACTTC. This encodes CASSATGDSIQYF.

This chain's CDR3 is CASSKELAGGVLVYEQYF. DNA of the CDR3: TGTGCCAGCAGCAAAGAACTAGCGGGAGGGGTGCTGGTCTACGAGCAGTACTTC. The V gene is TRBV7-9, the J gene TRBJ2-7, with TRBD2 matching over 13 bases. This CDR3 is 18 amino acids long. Germline loops: CDR1 SEHNR, CDR2 FQNEAQ (reference sequence). With V trimmed by 5 bases and J by 3 bases, 13 bases remained unmatched.

V is TRBV11-3 and J is TRBJ2-3; 15 nucleotides line up with TRBD2. Unmatched junction bases numbered 5, after V lost 5 bases and J lost 2 bases. This CDR3 has 17 residues. Germline V lookup: CDR1 SGHNT, CDR2 YENEEA. Here the CDR3 reads CASSRGLAGGLTDTQYF. The CDR3 DNA is TGTGCCAGCAGCCGGGGACTAGCGGGGGGCCTCACAGATACGCAGTATTTT.

The J gene is TRBJ2-1, the V gene TRBV12-3 or TRBV12-4; D not certain. Trimming took off 6 bases at V and 8 bases at J, with 14 bases between the two ends. CDR3 length: 13 amino acids. CDR3 residues: CASSPTRGDEQFF. CDR3 nucleotide sequence: TGTGCCAGCAGCCCTACGCGCGGCGATGAGCAGTTCTTC.

This clone was counted a few times. The CDR3 here is CASSLARTGMGSPLHF. CDR3 in DNA: TGTGCCAGCAGCTTAGCCCGGACAGGGATGGGTTCACCCCTCCACTTT. The V call is TRBV7-9, the J call TRBJ1-6; 8 nucleotides align to TRBD1. The ends lost 0 bases at V and 9 bases at J; junction bases unmatched: 7. This CDR3 region has 16 residues. Germline CDR1 SEHNR, CDR2 FQNEAQ (reference sequence).

The V call is TRBV19, the J call TRBJ1-2; tentative D call: TRBD1 (6 bases). The CDR3 totals 14 residues. V was shortened by 1 base and J by 2 bases, with 8 bases between the two germline ends. Germline V gene lookup returns CDR1 LNHDA and CDR2 SQIVND (reference sequence). CDR3 amino acids: CASSIAGVNYGYTF. CDR3 sequence (DNA): TGTGCCAGTAGTATAGCAGGGGTGAACTATGGCTACACCTTC.

The chain employs TRBV7-6 and TRBJ1-1, with D uncertain. This CDR3 comprises 12 residues. Germline CDR1 reads SGHVS; CDR2 reads FNYEAQ. The V and J ends lost 5 bases and 2 bases respectively, with 6 bases between them. The CDR3 reads CASSPRNTEAFF. Written as DNA, the CDR3 is TGTGCCAGCAGCCCGAGAAACACTGAAGCTTTCTTT.

This chain joins TRBV2 and TRBJ1-6; weak D call: TRBD1 (5 bases). Per the germline V gene, CDR1 is SNHLY and CDR2 is FYNNEI. V lost 8 bases, J lost 4 bases, and 9 bases lay in between. CDR3 length: 13 residues. The CDR3 bases are TGTGCCAGCGCCAGGGCTTATAATTCACCCCTCCACTTT. Amino acids: CASARAYNSPLHF.

The gene calls are TRBV5-1 and TRBJ2-5; 9 bases line up with TRBD1. Germline CDR1 reads SGHRS; CDR2 reads YFSETQ. This CDR3 is 17 amino acids long. V shed 1 base and J 5 bases; nucleotides not matched to a gene: 12. CDR3 sequence: CASSLRGTGYFQETQYF. The CDR3 coding sequence is TGCGCCAGCAGCTTGCGGGGGACAGGGTACTTTCAGGAGACCCAGTACTTC.

The CDR3 protein is CASSPGFAKSGEQFF. CDR3 coding DNA: TGTGCCAGCAGCCCAGGGTTCGCGAAATCTGGTGAGCAGTTCTTC. The gene calls are TRBV2 and TRBJ2-1; perhaps TRBD1 as D (5 bases). Germline V gene sequence: CDR1 SNHLY, CDR2 FYNNEI. Trimming pared 6 bases from V and 9 bases from J, leaving 21 bases between. The CDR3 is 15 amino acids.